The 23 T cell receptor beta chains below were found in one sample sequenced in a study of T cell responses to AZD1222 COVID-19 vaccine. TCRdb keeps only in-frame clones here, not all; method: immunoSEQ multiplex PCR. There are 150,000 to 200,000 clones in the sample; around 94% occur only once, and approximately 1.3% lies in the top ten. This sample comprised peripheral blood, obtained on day 0 of AZD1222 vaccination. These receptor sequences come from an adult in good health.

The chain uses TRBV11-3 and TRBJ1-3; D gene uncertain. Trimming took 1 base from V and 4 from J, leaving 5 bases between them. CDR1 is SGHNT and CDR2 is YENEEA in the germline V gene. This CDR3 spans 13 amino acids. This CDR3 reads CASSLGTGNTIYF. DNA for the CDR3: TGTGCCAGCAGCTTAGGGACGGGAAACACCATATATTTT.

V is TRBV4-2 and J is TRBJ2-7; TRBD1 aligns across 8 bases. J gave up 3 bases and V 5 bases, and 3 bases lay outside the gene matches. Per the germline V gene, CDR1 is LGHNA and CDR2 is YNFKEQ. The CDR3 loop spans 13 amino acids. CDR3 sequence reads: CASSATGDYEQYF. The CDR3 region has the DNA TGTGCCAGCAGCGCGACAGGGGACTACGAGCAGTACTTC.

The chain recombines TRBV6-1 with TRBJ1-2; a weak D match, TRBD1 (5 bases). The V gene lost 2 bases and the J gene lost 6 bases, with 7 bases spanning the gap. From germline, CDR1 is MNHNS and CDR2 SASEGT. The CDR3 contains 12 residues. Here the CDR3 reads CASSEQGDGYTF. The DNA for the CDR3 is TGTGCCAGCAGTGAACAGGGAGATGGCTACACCTTC.

V gene TRBV6-5 combines with J gene TRBJ1-2; D is undetermined. V was trimmed by 6 bases and J by 2 bases, leaving 10 bases between them. Germline V CDR1 and CDR2: MNHEY, SVGAGI. This CDR3 spans 13 amino acids. In DNA, the CDR3 is TGTGCCAGCAGGATGGACGGAAACTATGGCTACACCTTC. Residues: CASRMDGNYGYTF.

The rearrangement joins TRBV27 to TRBJ2-7; D could derive from TRBD1 or TRBD2 (5 bases each). Per germline, CDR1 MNHEY and CDR2 SMNVEV (reference sequence). Trimming took 5 bases from V and 2 from J, leaving 16 bases between them. The CDR3 extends over 15 amino acids. The CDR3 sequence: CASSDYRDGAYEQYF. In DNA form, the CDR3 reads TGTGCCAGCAGTGATTACCGGGACGGAGCCTACGAGCAGTACTTC.

The rearrangement uses TRBV6-6 and TRBJ1-6; no reliable D call. The germline gives CDR1 MNHNY, CDR2 SVGAGI (reference sequence). The CDR3 contains 13 residues. V was trimmed by 8 bases and J by 8 bases, leaving 13 bases between them. The CDR3 spells CASWPRADSPLHF. The CDR3 nucleotides read TGTGCCAGCTGGCCAAGAGCGGATTCACCCCTCCACTTT.

The chain links TRBV7-3 to TRBJ2-7; D not resolved. The germline V and J ends were trimmed by 5 bases and 0 bases, with 8 bases remaining between them. There are 13 residues in the CDR3. From germline, CDR1 is SGHTA and CDR2 FQGTGA. This chain's CDR3 is CASSRWASYEQYF. The CDR3 DNA is TGTGCCAGCAGCCGTTGGGCCTCCTACGAGCAGTACTTC.

The genes are TRBV7-8 and TRBJ1-2, with TRBD1 as a possible D gene (6 bases). The ends were cut back, 5 bases at V and 8 bases at J, with 18 bases in the middle. The germline V gene encodes CDR1 SGHVS and CDR2 FQNEAQ. CDR3 length: 14 residues. The CDR3 DNA reads as TGTGCCAGCAGCCCGATGTTAGGGGGAAGAGGCTACACCTTC. This translates into CASSPMLGGRGYTF.

The J gene is TRBJ2-1, the V gene TRBV12-3 or TRBV12-4; D might be TRBD2 (6 bases). Trimming took 3 bases from V and 10 from J, leaving 7 bases between them. CDR3 size: 11 residues. As DNA, the CDR3 is TGTGCCAGCAGTTTCGGGAGAGAGCAGTTCTTC. Amino acids: CASSFGREQFF.

The chain joins TRBV3-1 (or the pseudogene TRBV3-2) to TRBJ1-1; the D is unclear. The CDR3 is made up of 11 amino acids. V lost 3 bases and J 8 bases, leaving 7 bases between the germline ends. From germline, CDR1 is LGHDT and CDR2 YNNKEL (reference sequence). CDR3: CASSHYEEAFF. For the CDR3, the DNA is TGTGCCAGCAGCCATTACGAGGAAGCTTTCTTT.

The V and J genes are TRBV4-3 and TRBJ2-6; no definite D call. V lost 0 bases and J lost 3, with 12 bases in between. The CDR3 loop spans 17 amino acids. Germline-derived CDR1 and CDR2 are LGHNA and YSLEER. CDR3 DNA sequence: TGCGCCAGCAGCCAAGATCTCAGATCGGGTGGGGCCAACGTCCTGACTTTC. Translating it yields CASSQDLRSGGANVLTF.

J is TRBJ2-7 and V is TRBV6-5; tentatively, D is TRBD1 (6 bases). Between the trimmed V and J ends, which lost 6 bases and 7 bases, there was a span of 19 bases. This CDR3 contains 14 residues. Germline V CDR1 and CDR2: MNHEY, SVGAGI. The CDR3 DNA follows: TGTGCCAGCAGGGCTATCCTAGGGGGTCTTGAGCAGTACTTC. Protein sequence: CASRAILGGLEQYF.

The chain uses TRBV24-1 and TRBJ1-5; 7 nucleotides align to TRBD1. Germline-derived CDR1 and CDR2 are KGHDR and SFDVKD. The CDR3 length is 14 residues. J lost 6 bases, V lost 2 bases, and 3 bases had no gene match. In nucleotides, the CDR3 is TGTGCCACCAGTGATTCCCAGGGGGTTCAGCCCCAGCATTTT. Translated: CATSDSQGVQPQHF.

The chain uses TRBV5-6 and TRBJ1-4, with D tentatively TRBD1 (5 bases). There are 15 residues in the CDR3. Germline-derived CDR1 and CDR2 are SGHDT and YYEEEE. The germline V and J ends were trimmed by 4 bases and 3 bases, with 13 bases remaining between them. In nucleotides, the CDR3 is TGTGCCAGCAGCCCCGTCGGGGCGGCTAATGAAAAACTGTTTTTT. It codes for CASSPVGAANEKLFF.

The V and J genes are TRBV4-1 and TRBJ1-2; 7 bases align to TRBD1. Germline trimming cut 2 bases from V and 5 bases from J; bases unmatched to any gene: 5. Germline V gene sequence: CDR1 MGHRA, CDR2 YSYEKL. This CDR3 is built from 14 residues. The CDR3 DNA reads TGCGCCAGCAGCCAAACCGGGACAGAGTATGGCTACACCTTC. Translation gives CASSQTGTEYGYTF.

The chain uses TRBV7-2 and TRBJ1-4; no clear D. The CDR3 is 14 residues long. V lost 3 bases, J lost 8 bases, and 13 bases lay in between. Germline assignment: CDR1 SGHTA and CDR2 FQGNSA. The CDR3 nucleotides are TGTGCCAGCAGCTTTATCTCTAGAGGCGAAAAACTGTTTTTT. It encodes CASSFISRGEKLFF.

The rearrangement links TRBV7-8 to TRBJ2-7; D remains ambiguous. V dropped 1 base and J dropped 6 bases, with 13 bases sitting between them. Germline V gives CDR1 SGHVS, CDR2 FQNEAQ. The CDR3 covers 14 residues. The chain's CDR3 is CASSLGAGPSEQYF. CDR3 sequence (DNA): TGTGCCAGCAGCTTAGGGGCCGGACCCTCCGAGCAGTACTTC.

The CDR3 DNA is TGTGCCAGCAGCCCTCAGGGGGGGTCTGGGGCCAACGTCCTGACTTTC. As protein: CASSPQGGSGANVLTF. V usage is TRBV6-2 or TRBV6-3 and J usage is TRBJ2-6; D assignment may be TRBD1 or TRBD2 (7 bases each). Trimming cost V 6 bases and J 1 base, with 13 bases left between them. Per germline, CDR1 MNHEY and CDR2 SVGEGT. The CDR3 sequence is 16 residues long.

The rearrangement joins TRBV18 to TRBJ1-2; a weak D match, TRBD1 (5 bases). Germline CDR1 is KGHSH and CDR2 is LQKENI. This CDR3 comprises 12 residues. V was trimmed by 4 bases and J by 8 bases, leaving 11 bases between them. CDR3 nucleotides: TGTGCCAGCTCACAACCGGGGCACGGCTACACCTTC. The encoded protein is CASSQPGHGYTF.

The chain employs TRBV24-1 and TRBJ1-5; D call uncertain. Germline assignment: CDR1 KGHDR and CDR2 SFDVKD. The V end was cut by 6 bases, the J end by 0 bases, with 5 bases between. This CDR3 contains 13 residues. The CDR3 DNA reads as TGTGCCACCAGTCCTTATAGCAATCAGCCCCAGCATTTT. It is translated as CATSPYSNQPQHF.

The chain is built from TRBV6-2 or TRBV6-3 and TRBJ2-7, with 10 bases matching TRBD1. Trimming took 5 bases from V and 0 from J; bases not matched to a gene: 7. CDR3 length: 16 residues. Germline V gene sequence: CDR1 MNHEY, CDR2 SVGEGT. The CDR3 protein is CASSAGTGESSYEQYF. The CDR3 nucleotides are TGTGCCAGCAGTGCCGGGACAGGGGAGAGCTCCTACGAGCAGTACTTC.

The chain links TRBV4-1 to TRBJ1-2, with 8 bases matching TRBD1. Trimming took 3 bases from V and 11 from J; bases not matched to a gene: 8. The CDR3 covers 13 residues. The germline V gene encodes CDR1 MGHRA and CDR2 YSYEKL. The CDR3 is CASSQPNQGAYTF. The DNA for the CDR3 is TGCGCCAGCAGCCAGCCCAACCAGGGGGCTTACACCTTC.

V gene TRBV12-3 or TRBV12-4 combines with J gene TRBJ1-1; D remains ambiguous. CDR3 size: 11 residues. The germline V and J ends were trimmed by 3 bases and 9 bases, with 8 bases remaining between them. The CDR3: CASSFDKKAFF. The CDR3 region has the DNA TGTGCCAGCAGTTTCGACAAGAAAGCTTTCTTT.